This note documents a single T cell receptor (beta chain) sequence. This sample stems from a study of blood T cell repertoires in COVID-19. As for the study in general: The samples span acute and convalescent COVID-19 from the United States, Italy and Spain.

Original data processing: Amplification with reference gene primers provided the estimates of nucleated cell counts. Sequenced by immunoSEQ multiplex PCR; TCRdb stores in-frame clones only, minus some. From that table come the V and J calls and clone size; the DNA was used to work out D and trimming. The sample lists roughly 200,000 clones, 80% to 90% seen once, with roughly 1.2% in the top ten. Membership in each cohort depended on participant-reported clinical history. For recovered donors of Cohort 3, there were two negative PCRs, clearance, or symptom resolution. This clonotype was sampled from a young man who had recovered from COVID-19. The source material was PBMCs or T cells enriched from blood (not recorded which).

CDR3: CARAGQGVKGYTF. CDR3 bases: TGTGCCAGGGCGGGACAGGGGGTAAAAGGCTACACCTTC. The chain couples TRBV2 to TRBJ1-2; TRBD1 agrees at 11 bases. Losses at the gene ends were 9 bases for V and 8 bases for J; bases not matched to a gene: 8. Germline V gene lookup returns CDR1 SNHLY and CDR2 FYNNEI. The CDR3 extends over 13 amino acids.